Shown below are 23 T cell receptor beta chains from a single sample sequenced in a study of blood T cell repertoires in COVID-19. Assay used: immunoSEQ multiplex PCR; TCRdb lists only in-frame clones, some missing. The table has about 320,000 clones, about 90% seen once. Sequencing was performed on peripheral blood. Every receptor here comes from a woman aged 25 to 39 with COVID-19, enrolled during active disease.

This sequence joins TRBV24-1 and TRBJ1-5; tentatively, D is TRBD1 (6 bases). The CDR3 covers 16 residues. V lost 4 bases and J 2 bases, leaving 14 bases between the germline ends. Germline assignment: CDR1 KGHDR and CDR2 SFDVKD. In DNA, the CDR3 is TGTGCCACCAGTGACGCAGGGGCCTTTGGCAATCAGCCCCAGCATTTT. Protein: CATSDAGAFGNQPQHF.

DNA for the CDR3: TGTGCCAGCAGTGAATCGAGAAGGGGTCACTACACCTTC. Translated, it gives CASSESRRGHYTF. V is TRBV25-1 and J is TRBJ1-2, with D tentatively TRBD1 (5 bases). Germline V CDR1 and CDR2: MGHDK, SYGVNS. Trimming took off 1 base at V and 10 bases at J, with 13 bases between the two ends. The CDR3 spans 13 residues.

This clone was picked up one time. The chain links TRBV29-1 to TRBJ2-7; D may be TRBD2 (6 bases). CDR3 size: 13 residues. Between the trimmed V and J ends, which lost 5 bases and 5 bases, there was a span of 16 bases. Per germline, CDR1 SQVTM and CDR2 ANQGSEA. CDR3 loop: CSVRSPGGNEQYF. The CDR3 DNA reads TGCAGCGTTAGGAGCCCCGGGGGAAACGAGCAGTACTTC.

The rearrangement links TRBV11-2 to TRBJ2-5; the D gene is possibly TRBD2 (6 bases). V shed 2 bases and J shed 0 bases, with 13 bases lying between them. CDR1 and CDR2 from the germline V gene are SGHAT and FQNNGV. The CDR3 spans 16 residues. CDR3 amino acids: CASSLRTLAYQETQYF. The CDR3 nucleotides are TGTGCCAGCAGCTTACGGACCCTAGCGTACCAAGAGACCCAGTACTTC.

The chain uses TRBV3-1 (or the pseudogene TRBV3-2) and TRBJ1-2; D call uncertain. Trimming took 6 bases from V and 6 from J, leaving 8 bases between them. Per germline, CDR1 LGHDT and CDR2 YNNKEL (reference sequence). This CDR3 region has 11 residues. The CDR3 is CASSQLHGYTF. The CDR3, as DNA: TGTGCCAGCAGTCAACTACATGGCTACACCTTC.

This clone was observed once. This chain links TRBV6-5 with TRBJ1-2; maybe TRBD1 (6 bases). The CDR3 has 15 residues. Per the germline V gene, CDR1 is MNHEY and CDR2 is SVGAGI. V lost 7 bases, J lost 2 bases, and 17 bases lay in between. Written as DNA, the CDR3 is TGTGCCAGCACCACGACGGCGGGGGCCAACTATGGCTACACCTTC. Encoded protein: CASTTTAGANYGYTF.

J is TRBJ1-1 and V is TRBV7-9; a weak D match, TRBD1 (5 bases). V dropped 3 bases and J dropped 1 base, with 12 bases sitting between them. CDR3 length equals 15 residues. Germline V lookup: CDR1 SEHNR, CDR2 FQNEAQ (reference sequence). CDR3 sequence: CASSFGGFRNTEAFF. CDR3 DNA sequence: TGTGCCAGCAGCTTCGGGGGGTTTAGGAACACTGAAGCTTTCTTT.

DNA for the CDR3: TGTGCCAGCAGCCCCCAAGTCAGGGGAACTGAAGCTTTCTTT. The encoded protein is CASSPQVRGTEAFF. This rearrangement joins TRBV9 to TRBJ1-1, with a tentative D call TRBD1 (6 bases). V lost 4 bases and J lost 5, with 15 bases in between. Germline assignment: CDR1 SGDLS and CDR2 YYNGEE. The CDR3 sequence is 14 residues long.

CDR3 amino acids: CASSLGTGVRQPQHF. In DNA, the CDR3 is TGTGCCAGCAGCTTAGGGACAGGGGTGCGGCAGCCCCAGCATTTT. The chain combines TRBV7-8 with TRBJ1-5, with TRBD1 identical over 9 bases. The CDR3 spans 15 residues. Germline CDR1 and CDR2: SGHVS and FQNEAQ. V was pared by 1 base and J by 7 bases, with 5 bases of the junction left unmatched.

The chain carries TRBV18 and TRBJ2-1; possible D gene TRBD1, 5 bases. With 4 bases removed from V and 8 bases from J, the gap between germline ends came to 9 bases. The length of the CDR3 is 12 residues. Germline V gene sequence: CDR1 KGHSH, CDR2 LQKENI. CDR3 sequence: CASSLQGYEQFF. CDR3 sequence (DNA): TGTGCCAGCTCACTCCAGGGCTATGAGCAGTTCTTC. The complete variable domain, with remaining parts taken from reference TRBV18 and TRBJ2-1, reads NAGVMQNPRHLVRRRGQEARLRCSPMKGHSHVYWYRQLPEEGLKFMVYLQKENIIDESGMPKERFSAEFPKEGPSILRIQQVVRGDSAAYFCASSLQGYEQFFGPGTRLTVL.

J is TRBJ2-2 and V is TRBV5-1; 8 bases line up with TRBD2. Trimming at V came to 7 bases and at J to 2 bases, leaving 7 bases not matched to a gene. The CDR3 length is 15 residues. Per germline, CDR1 SGHRS and CDR2 YFSETQ. The CDR3 coding sequence is TGCGCCAGCTCTACCGGGGGGGCTAACACCGGGGAGCTGTTTTTT. Residues: CASSTGGANTGELFF.

The genes are TRBV7-2 and TRBJ2-3; 14 bases fit TRBD2. CDR3 size: 18 residues. The junction had 7 bases not matched to a gene; V was cut back by 5 bases and J by 0 bases. Looked up from germline, CDR1 is SGHTA and CDR2 is FQGNSA. CDR3 coding DNA: TGTGCCAGCAGCACAAGACTAGCGGGGGGGCTGAGCACAGATACGCAGTATTTT. Protein: CASSTRLAGGLSTDTQYF.

The chain recombines TRBV12-3 or TRBV12-4 with TRBJ2-5; 7 bases are a match to TRBD1. After removal of 6 bases from V and 4 bases from J, the junction contained 5 bases not matched to a gene. The CDR3 extends over 13 amino acids. In DNA form, the CDR3 reads TGTGCCAGCAGGACCGGGACAGCAGAGACCCAGTACTTC. Amino acid sequence: CASRTGTAETQYF.

This clone was detected once. The chain links TRBV19 to TRBJ2-5; TRBD1 matches 8 bases. CDR3 length equals 13 residues. The germline gives CDR1 LNHDA, CDR2 SQIVND (reference sequence). V shed 9 bases and J 8 bases; nucleotides not matched to a gene: 11. The DNA for the CDR3 is TGTGCCAGCTCGAAAGGGACAGGAGATACCCAGTACTTC. It translates to CASSKGTGDTQYF.

V usage is TRBV18 and J usage is TRBJ1-6; D perhaps matches TRBD1 (5 bases). The V gene's germline CDR1 is KGHSH and CDR2 LQKENI. This CDR3 region has 14 residues. V was trimmed by 3 bases and J by 9 bases, leaving 12 bases between them. CDR3 sequence (DNA): TGTGCCAGCTCACCGGACCAGGGCGCTTCACCCCTCCACTTT. It codes for CASSPDQGASPLHF. Based on the CDR3 plus reference TRBV18 and TRBJ1-6, the full variable domain is NAGVMQNPRHLVRRRGQEARLRCSPMKGHSHVYWYRQLPEEGLKFMVYLQKENIIDESGMPKERFSAEFPKEGPSILRIQQVVRGDSAAYFCASSPDQGASPLHFGNGTRLTVT.

CDR3 in DNA: TGTGCCACCCAACAGGGGGCCCAAGAGACCCAGTACTTC. This translates into CATQQGAQETQYF. This chain joins TRBV24-1 and TRBJ2-5, with 9 bases fitting TRBD1. Germline lookup yields CDR1 KGHDR and CDR2 SFDVKD. The V and J ends lost 9 bases and 1 base, in that order; junction bases with no gene match: 2. The length of the CDR3 is 13 residues.

This rearrangement joins TRBV5-4 to TRBJ2-3; 10 positions match TRBD2. Germline assignment: CDR1 SGHNT and CDR2 YYREEE (reference sequence). The trim removed 6 bases at V and 2 bases at J, leaving 3 bases unmatched. The CDR3 contains 14 residues. The CDR3 sequence is CASKAGGPTDTQYF. CDR3 nucleotide sequence: TGTGCCAGCAAAGCGGGGGGGCCCACAGATACGCAGTATTTT.

With respect to this clone: The DNA is omitted, as the CDR3 cannot be located on it reliably, and the CDR3 follows TCRdb's listing. The chain's CDR3 is CASSIRARVQGYTF. The genes are TRBV19 and TRBJ1-2; whether TRBD1, the table's D call, matches the DNA was not checked. Germline V gives CDR1 LNHDA, CDR2 SQIVND (reference sequence). The CDR3 numbers 14 amino acids, ends counted.

CDR3 region: CASRGQADNQPQHF. The CDR3 nucleotides read TGTGCCAGCAGGGGGCAGGCGGACAATCAGCCCCAGCATTTT. V usage is TRBV2 and J usage is TRBJ1-5; D possibly corresponds to TRBD1 (5 bases). This CDR3 spans 14 amino acids. Germline assignment: CDR1 SNHLY and CDR2 FYNNEI. The V end was cut by 6 bases, the J end by 3 bases, with 12 bases between.

In this sample, this clone turned up once. V gene TRBV6-5 combines with J gene TRBJ1-1, with D perhaps matching TRBD1 (5 bases). Trimming pared 4 bases from V and 4 bases from J, leaving 10 bases between. The CDR3 covers 13 residues. Germline CDR1 is MNHEY and CDR2 is SVGAGI. The DNA of the CDR3 is TGTGCCAGCAGTTTCCCGGGACTCACTGAAGCTTTCTTT. It is translated as CASSFPGLTEAFF.

The J gene is TRBJ1-2, the V gene TRBV5-4; D is ambiguous. This CDR3 has 16 residues. Germline-derived CDR1 and CDR2 are SGHNT and YYREEE (reference sequence). Deletions cut 4 bases from V and 8 bases from J, with 24 bases between. The chain's CDR3 is CASSSRQIRTYGGYTF. The CDR3 nucleotides are TGTGCCAGCAGCAGCCGACAAATTCGTACTTATGGAGGCTACACCTTC.

This clone has only a few counts. This chain connects TRBV19 to TRBJ1-1, with TRBD1 as a possible D gene (6 bases). Between the trimmed V and J ends, which lost 10 bases and 5 bases, there was a span of 8 bases. The CDR3 consists of 10 residues. Germline loops: CDR1 LNHDA, CDR2 SQIVND (reference sequence). This CDR3 reads CATGQTEAFF. The CDR3 DNA reads as TGTGCCACCGGACAGACTGAAGCTTTCTTT. Complete variable domain (other parts from reference TRBV19 and TRBJ1-1): DGGITQSPKYLFRKEGQNVTLSCEQNLNHDAMYWYRQDPGQGLRLIYYSQIVNDFQKGDIAEGYSVSREKKESFPLTVTSAQKNPTAFYLCATGQTEAFFGQGTRLTVV.

This clone was seen only once. The V and J genes are TRBV5-1 and TRBJ1-1, with TRBD1 matching 7 bases. The CDR3 covers 14 residues. After removal of 4 bases from V and 0 bases from J, the junction contained 3 bases not matched to a gene. The germline V gene encodes CDR1 SGHRS and CDR2 YFSETQ. The CDR3 loop is CASSPGTVNTEAFF. CDR3 coding DNA: TGCGCCAGCAGCCCTGGGACAGTGAACACTGAAGCTTTCTTT.